This section outlines one T cell receptor (beta chain) sequence together with its context. The antigen remains unidentified. The data derive from a study of long-term antiretroviral therapy in people with HIV. Broader study findings: When set beside controls, HIV repertoires had CDR3 length ranges that were narrower. All time points showed a repertoire dominated by clones expanded before ART. Post-ART, diversity grew, though it stayed under transplant donor control levels.

Sequencing relied on immunoSEQ assay v3.0, run at survey level. Assay: immunoSEQ multiplex PCR; the TCRdb copy retains only in-frame clones and omits some. The sample carries 35,000 to 55,000 clones, about 96% recorded once. V was pared by 5 bases and J by 8 bases, with 13 bases of the junction left unmatched. The CDR3 is 16 residues long. Germline V gene sequence: CDR1 SGHTA, CDR2 FQGNSA. Specimen: unsorted PBMCs, collected 3.7 years after starting antiretroviral therapy. The chain couples TRBV7-2 to TRBJ2-1; 9 nucleotides align to TRBD1. The TCR comes from a woman between 45 and 65 years old with HIV. The CDR3, as DNA: TGTGCCAGCAGCCCCGTTACCGGGACAGGGTGGGATGAGCAGTTCTTC. Protein sequence: CASSPVTGTGWDEQFF.